The clone carrying this TCR beta chain showed up just a few times. Its antigen is unidentified. Every patient was untreated before thyroid surgery. This sample stems from a study of metastatic and nonmetastatic thyroid tumors. Looking at the study overall: Malignant and benign thyroid patients had repertoires compared in peripheral blood and tumor or nodule tissue. Overall study findings and caveats: As reported, TCR beta diversity in blood and tumor was significantly higher in malignant thyroid tumors than in benign nodules.

This CDR3 is 14 amino acids long. The germline V gene encodes CDR1 LNHDA and CDR2 SQIVND (reference sequence). V lost 4 bases to trimming and J lost 5 bases, with 12 bases between them. Original processing notes: CDR3 differences across clinicopathological groups were used to build a distant-metastasis classifier for papillary thyroid cancer. TCRdb redid the clone calls on the PCR reads using MiXCR. The V and J calls and clone size are TCRdb's, not the authors'. The sample has approximately 30,000 clones; roughly 15% are singletons. The sample consisted of blood. The chain combines TRBV19 with TRBJ1-5; D is undetermined. The TCR sequence derives from a female donor with papillary thyroid cancer or a benign thyroid nodule (not recorded which). Some clones in this sample may be carry-over from other donors' samples. DNA of the CDR3: TGTGCCAGTAGTACTCAATCCGGCGATCAGCCCCAGCATTTT. Translating gives CASSTQSGDQPQHF.